The T cell receptor beta chain under discussion was sequenced for a study of blood T cell repertoires in COVID-19. In the original analysis: Scientists estimated how many nucleated cells there were by amplifying reference gene primers. Some clones are missing from TCRdb's copy, which holds only in-frame ones; the method was immunoSEQ multiplex PCR. That table supplies the V and J calls and clone size; D and trimming were determined from the DNA. The table lists 500,000 or so clones, around 90% of them singletons. Cohort assignment relied on participant-reported clinical history. Donors of Cohort 3 who recovered were those that had two negative PCRs, clearance, or symptom resolution. The sample holds a few counts of this clone. The receptor comes from a woman aged 18-30 years who had recovered from COVID-19. The sample was PBMCs or T cells enriched from blood (not recorded which).

Written as DNA, the CDR3 is TGCGCCAGCAGCTCCCGACAGGGGGAAAATACTGAAGCTTTCTTT. This gives the protein CASSSRQGENTEAFF. V and J are TRBV4-1 and TRBJ1-1; 9 nucleotides align to TRBD1. The CDR3 has 15 residues. V lost 5 bases, J lost 5 bases, and 9 bases stayed unmatched. Germline CDR1 and CDR2: MGHRA and YSYEKL.